This T cell receptor (beta chain) was identified in a study of response to subunit inactivated influenza vaccine. Points from the study as a whole: T cells newly recruited by each seasonal influenza vaccination are few, the authors suggested.

MiXCR was run by TCRdb on the RT-PCR reads, yielding one entry per CDR3 protein. The repertoire holds 700,000 to 900,000 distinct CDR3 sequences, with 20% to 25% as singletons. On this clonotype itself: Its cognate antigen is unknown.

Germline lookup yields CDR1 SQVTM and CDR2 ANQGSEA. This CDR3 spans 13 amino acids. V was cut by 7 bases and J by 0 bases, with 12 bases left in between. The sequencing here drew on PBMCs from blood, taken less than 6 days after vaccination. The sequence was obtained from a man aged 45-65 years who received an inactivated influenza vaccine. This chain connects TRBV29-1 to TRBJ1-1; D is possibly TRBD1 (6 bases). The CDR3 bases are TGCAGCGCCGGACAGACCCTGAACACTGAAGCTTTCTTT. Its translation is CSAGQTLNTEAFF.